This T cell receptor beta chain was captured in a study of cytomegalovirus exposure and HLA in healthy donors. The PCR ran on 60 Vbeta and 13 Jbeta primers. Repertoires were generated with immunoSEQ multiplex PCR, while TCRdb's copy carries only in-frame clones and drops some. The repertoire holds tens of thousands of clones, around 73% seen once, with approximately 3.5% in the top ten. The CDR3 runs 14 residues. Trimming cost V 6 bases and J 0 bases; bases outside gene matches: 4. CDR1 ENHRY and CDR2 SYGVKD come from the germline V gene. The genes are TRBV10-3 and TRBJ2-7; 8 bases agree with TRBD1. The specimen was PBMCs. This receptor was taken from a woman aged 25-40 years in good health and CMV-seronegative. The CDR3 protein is CAIRPGQDSYEQYF. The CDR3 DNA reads TGTGCCATCAGGCCGGGACAGGACTCCTACGAGCAGTACTTC.